This TCR beta chain is from a study of T cell responses to AZD1222 COVID-19 vaccine (dated by TCRdb to the early 2020s). About the investigation overall: TCR sequencing was performed for 230 to 250 trial participants, of whom about 200 were given two doses of AZD1222 and some 26 were given two doses of MenACWY control vaccine. Trial participants were enrolled by age into subgroups of 18-55, 56-69 and 70-plus years, and around 140, 26 and 57 TCR-sequenced participants, respectively, were included in these subgroups. Broader findings and caveats from the paper: Because no day 14 peak-response samples were available, the repertoires could be characterized only after the peak T cell response. In the small 56-69-year group, the increase in depth fell short of significance, most likely because of low power. Conclusions about previously exposed vaccinees are limited because only six or seven AZD1222 recipients were SARS-CoV-2 seropositive at baseline. Participants were mostly white British and included more females than males, and it was suggested by the authors that clonal diversity may have been underestimated. Reportedly, almost half of the unique spike-specific TCRs recognized epitopes lying outside the regions that are mutated in the B.1.351 and B.1.1.7 variants. Spike-specific TCR breadth and depth rose significantly after two AZD1222 doses compared with day 0 and with MenACWY recipients. The whole spike protein was spanned by vaccine-associated CD4 TCRs, and dominant responses were seen in regions 160-218 and 743-854.

This clone was seen only once. Its specific antigen is unknown. Base qualities are not at hand, and no much larger clone is one base apart. The CDR3 regions of human TCRbeta chains were analyzed by immunosequencing. The study's processing was this. TCRs in the repertoires were compared against a reference library of SARS-CoV-2-specific TCRs that had been generated with the MIRA antigen-specificity platform. Breadth meant the fraction of unique TCRs that were SARS-CoV-2-associated, whereas depth meant the fraction of total T cells that were SARS-CoV-2-associated. Using the MIRA data, every spike-specific TCR was mapped to the spike region that the TCR reacted to and assigned to either a CD4 or a CD8 class. Log10-transformed breadth and depth values were compared by one-way ANOVA with Sidak's multiple comparisons tests. In TCRdb, the immuneACCESS table is reduced to in-frame sequences with V and J assigned. These tables do not hold every clone; where another copy was compared, an unresolved V gene accounts for under half, and the others remain unexplained. That table supplies the V and J calls and clone size; D and trimming were determined from the DNA. This sample is represented by roughly 270,000 clones; 85% to 95% of them were singletons. The ten largest account for 0.5% to 0.65% of the sample.

The label giving this sample's time point can be read as: about 28 days (+/-7) after the second vaccine dose. Because spike-specific TCR depth and breadth did not differ between the two schedules, AZD1222 recipients who got a second dose at roughly 4 weeks were pooled with those who got a second dose at roughly 12 weeks. Samples from vaccinated people were obtained from the UK trials COV001 and COV002, which included a single-blind randomized controlled phase 2/3 trial of AZD1222 (ChAdOx1 nCoV-19) in healthy adults. Trial participant PBMC samples were collected at day 0 and day 28 after the second dose for TCRbeta chain sequencing. This sequence was found in an adult who received the AZD1222 COVID-19 vaccine. Source: peripheral blood, taken 28 days after the second AZD1222 dose.

This receptor has the CDR3 CASSESVGTEAFF. Here is the DNA: TGCGCCAGCAGTGAGTCGGTCGGAACTGAAGCTTTCTTT. The V and J genes are TRBV10-1 and TRBJ1-1; confidence is insufficient to name the D gene. Trimming at the junction amounts to 0 bases on V and 5 bases on J, and the germline ends lie 7 bases apart. Looking up the germline V gene (reference sequence) yields CDR1 WNHNN and CDR2 SYGVQD. The CDR3 covers 13 residues, taking in both the cysteine and the phenylalanine. The only DNA kept is the CDR3, 39 bases in frame from the first base.